These 9 T cell receptor beta chains were all obtained from the same sample, sequenced in a study of post-analysis software for immune sequencing data. Study-wide results and caveats: With TRBV5-6, TRBV5-1 and TRBV20-1 included, about five TRBV segments were more frequent in patients than in controls.

No antigens are known for them. The TCR beta cDNA libraries carried unique molecular identifiers. From the PCR reads, TCRdb called clonotypes with MiXCR, one entry per CDR3 protein. This table holds a few hundred thousand distinct CDR3 sequences, roughly 45% found once. The sequenced sample was blood. The receptors were gathered from a girl under 18 with multiple sclerosis.

This clonotype turned up a few times. This chain connects TRBV11-2 to TRBJ2-7; no reliable D call. V shed 2 bases and J shed 7 bases, with 6 bases lying between them. Looked up from germline, CDR1 is SGHAT and CDR2 is FQNNGV. The CDR3 sequence is 11 residues long. The DNA of the CDR3 is TGTGCCAGCAGCTTAATCGGGGAGCAGTACTTC. Translated, it gives CASSLIGEQYF.

The rearrangement links TRBV7-2 to TRBJ2-3; tentative D call: TRBD2 (6 bases). CDR1 and CDR2 (germline): SGHTA, FQGNSA. There are 16 residues in the CDR3. V was shortened by 1 base and J by 2 bases, with 13 bases between the two germline ends. The CDR3 DNA reads TGTGCCAGCAGCTTAGTGATCGGGGGACTCACAGATACGCAGTATTTT. Protein product: CASSLVIGGLTDTQYF.

The V gene is TRBV7-9, the J gene TRBJ2-7, with TRBD2 identical over 11 bases. The length of the CDR3 is 16 residues. Germline CDR1 and CDR2: SEHNR and FQNEAQ (reference sequence). The junction had 5 bases not matched to a gene; V was cut back by 2 bases and J by 2 bases. The CDR3 DNA reads as TGTGCCAGCAGCTTAACGACTAGCGGGGATCCCTACGAGCAGTACTTC. It specifies CASSLTTSGDPYEQYF. Drawing the rest from reference TRBV7-9 and TRBJ2-7, the complete variable domain is DTGVSQNPRHKITKRGQNVTFRCDPISEHNRLYWYRQTLGQGPEFLTYFQNEAQLEKSRLLSDRFSAERPKGSFSTLEIQRTEQGDSAMYLCASSLTTSGDPYEQYFGPGTRLTVT.

This clonotype was counted only a few times. CDR3 sequence: CASSPLGGSEQYF. CDR3 nucleotide sequence: TGTGCCAGCAGTCCACTAGGGGGTAGCGAGCAGTACTTC. The chain has TRBV12-3 or TRBV12-4 and TRBJ2-7; TRBD1 is a possible D gene (6 bases). V was pared by 5 bases and J by 6 bases, with 14 bases between. The CDR3 length is 13 residues.

The genes are TRBV28 and TRBJ2-7, with 7 nucleotides matching TRBD2. CDR1 and CDR2 (germline): MDHEN, SYDVKM. Trimming took 3 bases from V and 2 from J; bases not matched to a gene: 13. The CDR3 is 17 amino acids. CDR3: CASSFILGGGATYEQYF. CDR3 in DNA: TGTGCCAGCAGTTTTATTCTTGGGGGAGGGGCGACCTACGAGCAGTACTTC.

This clonotype has only a few counts. J is TRBJ1-1 and V is TRBV27; D is uncertain. V shed 3 bases and J shed 1 base, with 6 bases lying between them. The CDR3 loop spans 13 amino acids. Germline V lookup: CDR1 MNHEY, CDR2 SMNVEV (reference sequence). CDR3 region: CASSFARNTEAFF. The CDR3 DNA reads as TGTGCCAGCAGTTTTGCCAGGAACACTGAAGCTTTCTTT.

This clonotype was observed a few times. The chain uses TRBV20-1 and TRBJ2-7; weak D call: TRBD2 (5 bases). CDR1 and CDR2 from the germline V gene are DFQATT and SNEGSKA (reference sequence). V lost 3 bases, J lost 3 bases, and 12 bases lay in between. CDR3 length equals 13 residues. The CDR3 loop reads CSASTGDDYEQYF. In DNA, the CDR3 is TGCAGTGCTAGTACCGGGGATGACTACGAGCAGTACTTC.

The J gene is TRBJ2-1, the V gene TRBV10-3, with TRBD2 matching over 11 bases. CDR3 length: 18 residues. V lost 0 bases to trimming and J lost 0 bases; unmatched junction nucleotides: 4. Looked up from germline, CDR1 is ENHRY and CDR2 is SYGVKD. The CDR3 protein is CAISESPSGRPSYNEQFF. CDR3 sequence (DNA): TGTGCCATCAGTGAGTCCCCTAGCGGGAGGCCCTCCTACAATGAGCAGTTCTTC.

The sample holds a few counts of this clonotype. V usage is TRBV6-5 and J usage is TRBJ2-5; TRBD2 matches 14 bases. The germline CDR1 and CDR2 sequences are MNHEY and SVGAGI. The J segment lost 5 bases and the V segment lost 6 bases, leaving 8 bases of the junction unmatched. CDR3 length: 16 residues. The CDR3 protein is CASSRLAGGPLETQYF. The DNA for the CDR3 is TGTGCCAGCAGCCGACTAGCGGGAGGGCCTCTGGAGACCCAGTACTTC.